The present entry profiles one TCR beta chain with its context. The antigen is not known. These data originate in a study of beta chain features in type 1 diabetes. Study-wide results and limits: Among patients with Type 1 diabetes, TCRB CDR3s were moderately but significantly shorter in every one of the four CD4+ subsets. PCR may have favored shorter templates equally in patients and controls.

Every isolated RNA sample was fully reverse transcribed, so sequencing captured expressed TCRB transcripts. About 3.6 million reads on average were seen across naive, central memory and regulatory T cell samples. Data came from immunoSEQ multiplex PCR; TCRdb stores just in-frame clones and leaves some out. The table shows roughly 24,000 clones, with about 69% occurring only once. Germline trimming cut 4 bases from V and 0 bases from J; bases unmatched to any gene: 3. The CDR3 spans 15 residues. Per germline, CDR1 SGHRS and CDR2 YFSETQ. This chain joins TRBV5-1 and TRBJ2-2; 7 nucleotides match TRBD1. The receptor's source is a man younger than 30 with type 1 diabetes. The sequencing input was Tregs from blood. Here the CDR3 reads CASSQQGANTGELFF. CDR3 in DNA: TGCGCCAGCAGCCAGCAGGGGGCGAACACCGGGGAGCTGTTTTTT.